The T cell receptor (beta chain) described here comes from a study of pediatric ulcerative colitis. Clones were read by immunoSEQ multiplex PCR, and TCRdb kept only the in-frame ones, dropping some. The table shows roughly 64,000 clones, with 70% to 90% occurring only once. CDR3 length: 12 residues. The ends were cut back, 6 bases at V and 1 base at J, with 9 bases in the middle. The V gene's germline CDR1 is SQVTM and CDR2 ANQGSEA. The specimen sequenced was blood. The rearrangement uses TRBV29-1 and TRBJ1-1; D gene ambiguous. The source of this sequence is a boy aged 5-17 years with severe ulcerative colitis. The CDR3, as DNA: TGCAGCGTCACCGCAGGGAACACTGAAGCTTTCTTT. Amino acids: CSVTAGNTEAFF. Full variable domain (outside the CDR3, taken from reference TRBV29-1 and TRBJ1-1): SAVISQKPSRDICQRGTSLTIQCQVDSQVTMMFWYRQQPGQSLTLIATANQGSEATYESGFVIDKFPISRPNLTFSTLTVSNMSPEDSSIYLCSVTAGNTEAFFGQGTRLTVV.